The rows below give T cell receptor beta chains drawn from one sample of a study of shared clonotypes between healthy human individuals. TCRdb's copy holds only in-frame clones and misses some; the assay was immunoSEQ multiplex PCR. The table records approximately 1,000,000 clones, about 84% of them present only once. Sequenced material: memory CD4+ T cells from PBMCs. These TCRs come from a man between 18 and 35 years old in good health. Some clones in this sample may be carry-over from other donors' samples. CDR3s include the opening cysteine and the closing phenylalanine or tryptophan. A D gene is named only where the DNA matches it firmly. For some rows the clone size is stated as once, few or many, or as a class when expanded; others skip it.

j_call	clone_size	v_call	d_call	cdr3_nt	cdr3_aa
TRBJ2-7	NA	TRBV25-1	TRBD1	TGTGCCAGCAGTGAGGGTGGGCAGGGGGCGAACGAGCAGTACTTC	CASSEGGQGANEQYF
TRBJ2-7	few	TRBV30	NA	TGTGCCTATACCAGACCGGGATACGAGCAGTACTTC	CAYTRPGYEQYF
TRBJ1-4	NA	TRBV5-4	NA	TGTGCCAGCAGCTCCGGGACAAAGCCTCCTAATGAAAAACTGTTTTTT	CASSSGTKPPNEKLFF
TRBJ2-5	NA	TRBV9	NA	TGTGCCAGCAGCGTTTCAGGGAACCAAGAGACCCAGTACTTC	CASSVSGNQETQYF
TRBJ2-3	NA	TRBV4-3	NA	TGCGCCAGCAGCCAAGATGGGAGCACAGATACGCAGTATTTT	CASSQDGSTDTQYF
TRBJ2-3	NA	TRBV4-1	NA	TGCGCCAGCAGCCAAGGGACCTCCCGAGATACGCAGTATTTT	CASSQGTSRDTQYF
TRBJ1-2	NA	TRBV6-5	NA	TGTGCCAGCACCACCCTGGGACGGGACTATGGCTACACCTTC	CASTTLGRDYGYTF
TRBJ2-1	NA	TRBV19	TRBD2	TGTGCCAGTAATAGCGGGAGCTCCTACAATGAGCAGTTCTTC	CASNSGSSYNEQFF
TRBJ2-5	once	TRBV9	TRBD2	TGTGCCAGCAGCGTAGGGCCTCGGGGGGATGAAGAGACCCAGTACTTC	CASSVGPRGDEETQYF
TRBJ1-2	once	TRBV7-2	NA	TGTGCCAGCAGCGCGCCCCGGCCGAACTATGGCTACACCTTC	CASSAPRPNYGYTF
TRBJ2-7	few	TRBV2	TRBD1	TGTGCCAGCAGTCCTCGGACAGGTTCGTACGAGCAGTACTTC	CASSPRTGSYEQYF
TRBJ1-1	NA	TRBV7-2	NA	TGTGCCAGCAGACAGGACCTGAACACTGAAGCTTTCTTT	CASRQDLNTEAFF
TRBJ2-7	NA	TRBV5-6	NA	TGTGCCAGCAGCTTTACGGGACCAACCTACGAGCAGTACTTC	CASSFTGPTYEQYF
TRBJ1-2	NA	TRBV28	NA	TGTGCCACATCCCCTGCGACACTACTCTATGGCTACACCTTC	CATSPATLLYGYTF
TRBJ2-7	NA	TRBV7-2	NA	TGTGCCAGCAGCCACGGTAGCTCCTACGAGCAGTACTTC	CASSHGSSYEQYF
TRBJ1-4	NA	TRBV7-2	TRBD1	TGTGCCAGCAGCTTAGGGGGACAGGGCGCTGAAAAACTGTTTTTT	CASSLGGQGAEKLFF
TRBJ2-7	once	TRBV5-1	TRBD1	TGCGCCAGCAGCTTGGCGGACAGGGGGGTCTCCTACGAGCAGTACTTC	CASSLADRGVSYEQYF
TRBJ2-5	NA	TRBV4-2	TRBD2	TGTGCCAGCAGCCGATACTCGAACCTTGAGACTAGCGGACAAGAGACCCAGTACTTC	CASSRYSNLETSGQETQYF
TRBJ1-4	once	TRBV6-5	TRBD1	TGTGCCAGCAGCCCGGACAGGACGGGTCGAAAACTGTTTTTT	CASSPDRTGRKLFF
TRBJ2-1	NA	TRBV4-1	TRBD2	TGCGCCAGTTCTATAGCGGGCGGGCAGGCAGGTGAGCAGTTCTTC	CASSIAGGQAGEQFF
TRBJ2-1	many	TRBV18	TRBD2	TGTGCCAGCTCACCGAGAGAACTAGCGGGAAGTGATGAGCAGTTCTTC	CASSPRELAGSDEQFF
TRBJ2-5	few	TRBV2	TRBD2	TGTGCCAGCAGTGAGGGGAGGGCCGGGGTTGACCAGTACTTC	CASSEGRAGVDQYF
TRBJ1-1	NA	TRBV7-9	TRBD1	TGTGCCAGCAGCCTTAGACAGGGGGCCTCGGCTTTCTTT	CASSLRQGASAFF
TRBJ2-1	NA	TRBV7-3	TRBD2	TGTGCCAGCAGCTCGGAACCTAGCGGGATGGGCGATGAGCAGTTCTTC	CASSSEPSGMGDEQFF
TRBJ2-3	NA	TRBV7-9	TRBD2	TGTGCCAGCAGCTTAGGTATTGCTAGCGGGAGTGTTCAGGAGACGCAGTATTTT	CASSLGIASGSVQETQYF
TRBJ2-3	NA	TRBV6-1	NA	TGTGCCAGCAGCGTCGCTCGCACAGATACGCAGTATTTT	CASSVARTDTQYF
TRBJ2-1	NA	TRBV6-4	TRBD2	TGTGCCAGCAGTGACTCTGGGACTAGAGGCTACAATGAGCAGTTCTTC	CASSDSGTRGYNEQFF
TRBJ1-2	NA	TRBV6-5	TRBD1	TGTGCCAGCAGCAGAGTCGGACAGGGAGGCTATGGCTACACCTTC	CASSRVGQGGYGYTF
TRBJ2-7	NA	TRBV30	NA	TGTGCCTGGGAAAGGGCGAGCTCCTACGAGCAGTACTTC	CAWERASSYEQYF
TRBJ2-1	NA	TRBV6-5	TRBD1	TGTGCCAGCCGTTGGACAGGGTACAATGAGCAGTTCTTC	CASRWTGYNEQFF
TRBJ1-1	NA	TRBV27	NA	TGTGCCAGCAGTTTAATGGTGTGGAAGAACACTGAAGCTTTCTTT	CASSLMVWKNTEAFF
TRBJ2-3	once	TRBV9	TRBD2	TGTGCCAGCAGCGTAGGGACTAGCGGGACTGGAGATACGCAGTATTTT	CASSVGTSGTGDTQYF
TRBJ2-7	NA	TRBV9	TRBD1	TGTGCCAGCAGCGCATACACAGGGGGTAGCGTCGAGCAGTACTTC	CASSAYTGGSVEQYF
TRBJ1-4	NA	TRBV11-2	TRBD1	TGTGCCAGCAGCGCCGATAGACAGGGGGGAATTAATGAAAAACTGTTTTTT	CASSADRQGGINEKLFF
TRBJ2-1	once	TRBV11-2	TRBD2	TGTGCCAGCAGCTCTCTTTCGACAGCGGGAGGAGACAATGAGCAGTTCTTC	CASSSLSTAGGDNEQFF
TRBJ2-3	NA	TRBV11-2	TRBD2	TGTGCCAGCAGCTTCTTCGGAGCGGGAGAGGGCCACACAGATACGCAGTATTTT	CASSFFGAGEGHTDTQYF
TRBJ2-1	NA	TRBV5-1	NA	TGCGCCAGCAGCTCGGGAGTGGGGTACAATGAGCAGTTCTTC	CASSSGVGYNEQFF
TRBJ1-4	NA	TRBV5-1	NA	TGCGCCAGCAGCTTGGTAGTTGGCAGGGCCAATGAAAAACTGTTTTTT	CASSLVVGRANEKLFF
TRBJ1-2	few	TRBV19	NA	TGTGCCAGTAGTCCCACCATACATGGGGGCTACACCTTC	CASSPTIHGGYTF
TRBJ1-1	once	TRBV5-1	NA	TGCGCCAGCAGCCTTGGTGTGAACACTGAAGCTTTCTTT	CASSLGVNTEAFF
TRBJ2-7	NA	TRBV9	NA	TGTGCCAGCAGCGTAGGAGGGCTCTCCTACGAGCAGTACTTC	CASSVGGLSYEQYF